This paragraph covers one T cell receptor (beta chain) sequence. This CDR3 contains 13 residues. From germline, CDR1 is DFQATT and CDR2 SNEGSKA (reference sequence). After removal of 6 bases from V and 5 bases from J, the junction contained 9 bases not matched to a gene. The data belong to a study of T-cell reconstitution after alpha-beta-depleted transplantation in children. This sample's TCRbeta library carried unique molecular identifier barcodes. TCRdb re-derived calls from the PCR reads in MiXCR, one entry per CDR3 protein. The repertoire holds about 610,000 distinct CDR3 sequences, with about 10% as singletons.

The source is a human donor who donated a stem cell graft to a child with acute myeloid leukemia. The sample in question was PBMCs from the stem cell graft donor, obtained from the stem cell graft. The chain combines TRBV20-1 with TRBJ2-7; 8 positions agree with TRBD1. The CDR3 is CSAGGQGANEQYF. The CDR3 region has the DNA TGCAGTGCAGGAGGACAGGGAGCCAACGAGCAGTACTTC.